Listed below are T cell receptor beta chains from one sample, sequenced in a study of T cell repertoires in cytomegalovirus infection. MiXCR, run by TCRdb on the reads, gives a single entry per CDR3 protein. The data show about 300,000 distinct CDR3 sequences, about 26% seen once. Sequencing was performed on PBMCs. These receptors were obtained from a human donor in good health (CMV status not recorded). Some clones in this sample may be carry-over from other donors' samples. CDR3s include the opening cysteine and the closing phenylalanine or tryptophan. D genes are given only for firm matches. Clone size is not always given. Where it is, it says once, few, many or a class for expanded clones.

CASSLVQGLRGYTF	TGTGCCAGCAGCTTAGTACAGGGTCTGCGCGGCTACACCTTC	TRBJ1-2	.	TRBV7-9	.
CASSLLPGQGYEQYF	TGTGCCAGCAGCCTCCTGCCGGGTCAGGGTTACGAGCAGTACTTC	TRBJ2-7	many	TRBV7-2	.
CASFGNGGETQYF	TGTGCCAGCTTCGGGAACGGTGGAGAGACCCAGTACTTC	TRBJ2-5	few	TRBV6-5	.
CSVEPGSHTEAFF	TGCAGCGTTGAACCAGGGTCCCACACTGAAGCTTTCTTT	TRBJ1-1	.	TRBV29-1	.
CASSEAGTAQETQYF	TGTGCCAGCAGTGAAGCGGGGACAGCCCAGGAGACCCAGTACTTC	TRBJ2-5	.	TRBV6-1	TRBD1
CASTRGWGETQYF	TGTGCCAGCACCCGAGGGTGGGGGGAGACCCAGTACTTC	TRBJ2-5	many	TRBV7-2	.
CASSLPGTGLQPQHF	TGTGCCAGCAGTTTACCCGGGACAGGGCTTCAGCCCCAGCATTTT	TRBJ1-5	few	TRBV28	TRBD1
CAWSGQITAYEQYF	TGTGCCTGGAGTGGACAGATAACAGCCTACGAGCAGTACTTC	TRBJ2-7	.	TRBV30	.
CSAIHAGNYGYTF	TGCAGTGCTATTCACGCAGGGAACTATGGCTACACCTTC	TRBJ1-2	.	TRBV20-1	.
CASKGGGDRGGELFF	TGTGCCAGCAAGGGCGGTGGCGACCGGGGCGGGGAGCTGTTTTTT	TRBJ2-2	few	TRBV2	.
CASSSTGRGYNSPLHF	TGTGCCAGCAGTAGCACAGGTAGGGGGTATAATTCACCCCTCCACTTT	TRBJ1-6	few	TRBV27	.
CSARGRGLNTEAFF	TGCAGTGCTAGAGGCCGGGGACTGAACACTGAAGCTTTCTTT	TRBJ1-1	few	TRBV20-1	.
CASLVNRGQYSNQPQHF	TGTGCCAGTTTAGTTAACAGGGGCCAGTATAGCAATCAGCCCCAGCATTTT	TRBJ1-5	.	TRBV6-1	TRBD1
CASSLTITGRYTF	TGTGCCAGCAGCCTTACGATTACAGGGAGGTACACCTTC	TRBJ1-2	many	TRBV7-2	.
CASSQGTGGDGTQYF	TGTGCCAGCAGCCAAGGGACAGGGGGGGACGGGACCCAGTACTTC	TRBJ2-5	once	TRBV4-2	TRBD1
CASSLGGRAYTEAFF	TGCGCCAGCAGCTTGGGAGGCAGAGCGTACACTGAAGCTTTCTTT	TRBJ1-1	.	TRBV5-1	.
CASSQTGENTGELFF	TGTGCCAGCAGCCAGACAGGGGAGAACACCGGGGAGCTGTTTTTT	TRBJ2-2	many	TRBV7-2	TRBD1
CASSHHLGQNTF	TGTGCCAGCAGCCATCACCTTGGACAGAACACCTTC	TRBJ1-2	few	TRBV14	.
CSYLLPYEQYF	TGCAGCTACCTACTACCCTACGAGCAGTACTTC	TRBJ2-7	.	TRBV20-1	.
CASSPDRSPDNEQFF	TGTGCCAGCAGCCCCGACAGGTCACCGGACAATGAGCAGTTCTTC	TRBJ2-1	.	TRBV11-3	.
CASSPRLAGTGELFF	TGTGCCAGCAGCCCCCGGCTAGCGGGTACCGGGGAGCTGTTTTTT	TRBJ2-2	many	TRBV7-2	TRBD2
CASSQKRPGLAGNNEQFF	TGTGCCAGCTCTCAAAAAAGGCCGGGACTAGCGGGGAACAATGAGCAGTTCTTC	TRBJ2-1	.	TRBV6-5	TRBD2
CASSPTSAGVGETQYF	TGTGCCAGCTCACCAACGTCGGCGGGAGTTGGGGAGACCCAGTACTTC	TRBJ2-5	.	TRBV18	TRBD2
CASSRGLAERHAQYF	TGTGCCAGCAGCCGAGGACTAGCGGAACGTCACGCGCAGTATTTT	TRBJ2-3	once	TRBV7-2	TRBD2
CASSLDRRGTGELFF	TGTGCCAGCAGCTTAGACAGAAGAGGCACCGGGGAGCTGTTTTTT	TRBJ2-2	many	TRBV11-2	.
CASSLTQLSTDTQYF	TGTGCCAGCAGTTTAACGCAGCTAAGCACAGATACGCAGTATTTT	TRBJ2-3	many	TRBV27	.
CSAGRWRQPNTEAFF	TGCAGTGCTGGGCGATGGCGGCAACCGAACACTGAAGCTTTCTTT	TRBJ1-1	.	TRBV20-1	.
CASSLTPAASYEQYF	TGTGCCAGTAGCTTGACACCTGCTGCCTCCTACGAGCAGTACTTC	TRBJ2-7	.	TRBV19	.
CASNGPNTEAFF	TGTGCCAGCAACGGGCCGAACACTGAAGCTTTCTTT	TRBJ1-1	.	TRBV28	.
CASSSGLGAGYTF	TGTGCCAGCAGTTCGGGGCTGGGGGCAGGCTACACCTTC	TRBJ1-2	many	TRBV28	.